This T cell receptor beta chain was captured in a study of PD-1 blockade in classical Hodgkin lymphoma. Study results and limitations: By C4D1 there was a significant rise in CD4+ TCR diversity but not in CD8+ TCR diversity.

Concerning this clone itself: Its antigen is unknown.

Trimming removed 2 bases at V and 1 base at J, with 12 bases between. Germline CDR1 SGHRS, CDR2 YFSETQ. The CDR3 extends over 16 amino acids. Using immunoSEQ multiplex PCR, the repertoire was profiled, and TCRdb retains in-frame clones only, with some absent. Of about 9,700 clones in the sample, around 80% are singletons; the top ten hold around 4.5%. Sample time point: cycle 4 day 1 (C4D1), after 5 to 7 weeks of nivolumab. Each patient experienced a relapse that followed autologous stem cell transplantation, and brentuximab vedotin exposure varied. Starting with thawed PBMCs, CD4+ T cells were purified by magnetic negative selection.

J is TRBJ2-2 and V is TRBV5-1; D unresolved. The sequences come from CD4+ T cells from blood, collected before the fourth cycle of nivolumab. The sequence derives from a human donor with classical Hodgkin lymphoma. CDR3 nucleotide sequence: TGCGCCAGCAGCTTCCTATTGTCGGAGAACACCGGGGAGCTGTTTTTT. Protein product: CASSFLLSENTGELFF.